These 9 T cell receptor beta chains were sequenced from one sample in a study of blood T cell repertoires in COVID-19. Here immunoSEQ multiplex PCR was the method, and the copy in TCRdb shows in-frame clones only, minus some. The sample lists about 200,000 clones, approximately 86% occurring once. The sample was PBMCs or T cells enriched from blood (not recorded which). These receptor sequences come from a woman under 40 who had been exposed to COVID-19.

This CDR3 reads CASSLLGQGRGYTF. Here the CDR3 DNA reads TGTGCCAGCAGTTTGTTGGGACAGGGACGCGGCTACACCTTC. This chain connects TRBV27 to TRBJ1-2; 9 bases are a match to TRBD1. Germline CDR1 reads MNHEY; CDR2 reads SMNVEV (reference sequence). After removal of 3 bases from V and 8 bases from J, the junction contained 7 bases not matched to a gene. The CDR3 consists of 14 residues.

This chain uses TRBV3-1 (or the pseudogene TRBV3-2) with TRBJ1-2; D uncertain. V dropped 5 bases and J dropped 7 bases, with 17 bases sitting between them. Germline values: CDR1 LGHDT, CDR2 YNNKEL (reference sequence). The CDR3 runs 14 residues. The CDR3 loop reads CASSKRGSDSGYTF. CDR3 nucleotide sequence: TGTGCCAGCAGCAAGAGAGGGTCGGATTCTGGCTACACCTTC.

This chain uses TRBV7-8 with TRBJ1-1; 7 bases agree with TRBD1. Germline CDR1 reads SGHVS; CDR2 reads FQNEAQ. This CDR3 is built from 13 residues. J was trimmed by 4 bases and V by 3 bases; bases with no gene match: 2. This CDR3 is CASSLDRTTEAFF. For the CDR3, the DNA is TGTGCCAGCAGCTTGGACAGGACCACTGAAGCTTTCTTT.

The chain links TRBV19 to TRBJ1-1, with D unclear. With 1 base removed from V and 3 bases from J, the gap between germline ends came to 12 bases. CDR1 is LNHDA, CDR2 SQIVND, per germline (reference sequence). The CDR3 contains 15 residues. The CDR3 loop reads CASSIASDMDTEAFF. The CDR3 DNA sequence: TGTGCCAGTAGTATAGCCTCAGACATGGACACTGAAGCTTTCTTT.

The chain couples TRBV11-2 to TRBJ1-2; TRBD1 agrees at 10 bases. V lost 5 bases and J lost 4; bases outside the gene matches: 7. The CDR3 spans 15 residues. The V gene's germline CDR1 is SGHAT and CDR2 FQNNGV. The CDR3, as DNA: TGTGCCAGCAGCCCTGGGACAGGGGTGGGCTATGGCTACACCTTC. Translated, it gives CASSPGTGVGYGYTF.

J is TRBJ2-7 and V is TRBV4-2; tentative D call: TRBD2 (6 bases). The length of the CDR3 is 14 residues. Trimming shortened V by 0 bases and J by 3 bases, and 9 bases separated the two germline ends. Germline CDR1 LGHNA, CDR2 YNFKEQ. The CDR3, as DNA: TGTGCCAGCAGCCAAGAGGTGGGGGGCTACGAGCAGTACTTC. Protein: CASSQEVGGYEQYF.

This clone was found a few times. J is TRBJ1-6 and V is TRBV6-1, with a weak D call TRBD1 (6 bases). The V end was cut by 2 bases, the J end by 9 bases, with 17 bases between. Per the germline V gene, CDR1 is MNHNS and CDR2 is SASEGT. CDR3 length: 16 amino acids. CDR3 in DNA: TGTGCCAGCAGTGAACAACAGGGATTTTCGGGTTCACCCCTCCACTTT. This encodes CASSEQQGFSGSPLHF.

The sample holds one count of this clone. The chain employs TRBV12-5 and TRBJ1-1; D is perhaps TRBD1 (5 bases). Trimming removed 1 base from V and 5 bases from J, with 32 bases in between. This CDR3 region has 21 residues. The germline V gene has CDR1 LGHNT and CDR2 FRNRAP. The DNA for the CDR3 is TGTGCTAGTGGTTTGGGACCCGACATATCAGGGTCTGCGAGAAACGGAACTGAAGCTTTCTTT. Translating gives CASGLGPDISGSARNGTEAFF.

The chain employs TRBV3-1 (or the pseudogene TRBV3-2) and TRBJ1-4; 9 nucleotides match TRBD1. J was trimmed by 7 bases and V by 1 base; bases with no gene match: 4. Germline CDR1 LGHDT, CDR2 YNNKEL (reference sequence). The CDR3 is made up of 15 amino acids. In DNA form, the CDR3 reads TGTGCCAGCAGCCAAGGGGGGACAGGGACTGAAAAACTGTTTTTT. Amino acids: CASSQGGTGTEKLFF.